This TCR beta chain is drawn from a study of cytomegalovirus exposure and HLA in healthy donors (TCRdb year 2017). Some background on the complete study: A later analysis indicated that the 130 or so validation repertoires were generated on the platform also employed for the 666 repertoires of the first cohort. The study aimed to test whether signatures of past pathogen exposure could be identified by cataloging public T cell receptors. The study combined high-throughput TCR immunosequencing, statistical association of individual TCRs with disease status, and machine learning to predict cytomegalovirus infection status. In addition to the first cohort of 650 to 800 subjects, a separate validation cohort of approximately 130 different subjects was used. The paper as a whole reports these results and caveats: A few of the identified cytomegalovirus-associated TCR beta chains were confirmed in vitro to be specific for cytomegalovirus antigens. Most TCR sequences were observed very rarely across donors, whereas some public TCRs were present in many individuals. The study gave a list of 150 to 200 TCR beta chains associated with cytomegalovirus. A later analysis found that TCRs clustered in the first cohort also tended to co-occur in the 95 to 150 validation repertoires, with just under 95% of cluster scores above 0. Cytomegalovirus status was reported to be diagnosed by the classifier with high specificity and sensitivity in both the original and validation cohorts. The validation cohort had no HLA typing available for a later analysis, so co-occurrence within that cohort was assessed over all 130 or so repertoires. It was suggested by the authors that the approach could potentially be generalized to other disease states and immunological phenotypes.

The donors were included in the validation cohort of 90 to 150 subjects, a group kept apart from the approximately 700-subject first cohort. CDR1 and CDR2 are drawn from the germline V gene (reference sequence): MNHEY, SMNVEV. V is pared back by 2 bases and J by 8 bases, with 16 bases lying between the germline termini. Spanning cysteine to phenylalanine, the CDR3 consists of 15 amino acids. The only DNA kept is the CDR3, 45 bases in frame from the first base. Turning to this clone: The target of this receptor is not known. There are no base qualities to consult, and no much larger clone falls within one base.

The method behind the library was the immunoSEQ multiplex PCR assay. In the authors' own workflow: To diagnose cytomegalovirus status from the catalog of TCR beta chain sequences, a statistical classification framework was built. Held by TCRdb, this immuneACCESS table contains in-frame sequences only and omits some clones. Under half of the omission traces to an unresolved V gene where checked; the cause of the rest is unknown. V and J calls and clone size are as listed in that table; D and trimming were resolved from the DNA. In this sample the table shows roughly 300,000 clones, approximately 86% of which occur a single time. The ten largest make up about 1.2% of the sample.

The chain is made from TRBV27 and TRBJ2-1; the D gene cannot be named for sure. This clonotype originated in a woman aged 25 to 45 in good health and CMV-seropositive. The sequenced sample consisted of PBMCs. Read as DNA, the sequence is TGTGCCAGCAGTTTACTAGGACCCAGTAGAGATGAGCAGTTCTTC. Its translation is CASSLLGPSRDEQFF.